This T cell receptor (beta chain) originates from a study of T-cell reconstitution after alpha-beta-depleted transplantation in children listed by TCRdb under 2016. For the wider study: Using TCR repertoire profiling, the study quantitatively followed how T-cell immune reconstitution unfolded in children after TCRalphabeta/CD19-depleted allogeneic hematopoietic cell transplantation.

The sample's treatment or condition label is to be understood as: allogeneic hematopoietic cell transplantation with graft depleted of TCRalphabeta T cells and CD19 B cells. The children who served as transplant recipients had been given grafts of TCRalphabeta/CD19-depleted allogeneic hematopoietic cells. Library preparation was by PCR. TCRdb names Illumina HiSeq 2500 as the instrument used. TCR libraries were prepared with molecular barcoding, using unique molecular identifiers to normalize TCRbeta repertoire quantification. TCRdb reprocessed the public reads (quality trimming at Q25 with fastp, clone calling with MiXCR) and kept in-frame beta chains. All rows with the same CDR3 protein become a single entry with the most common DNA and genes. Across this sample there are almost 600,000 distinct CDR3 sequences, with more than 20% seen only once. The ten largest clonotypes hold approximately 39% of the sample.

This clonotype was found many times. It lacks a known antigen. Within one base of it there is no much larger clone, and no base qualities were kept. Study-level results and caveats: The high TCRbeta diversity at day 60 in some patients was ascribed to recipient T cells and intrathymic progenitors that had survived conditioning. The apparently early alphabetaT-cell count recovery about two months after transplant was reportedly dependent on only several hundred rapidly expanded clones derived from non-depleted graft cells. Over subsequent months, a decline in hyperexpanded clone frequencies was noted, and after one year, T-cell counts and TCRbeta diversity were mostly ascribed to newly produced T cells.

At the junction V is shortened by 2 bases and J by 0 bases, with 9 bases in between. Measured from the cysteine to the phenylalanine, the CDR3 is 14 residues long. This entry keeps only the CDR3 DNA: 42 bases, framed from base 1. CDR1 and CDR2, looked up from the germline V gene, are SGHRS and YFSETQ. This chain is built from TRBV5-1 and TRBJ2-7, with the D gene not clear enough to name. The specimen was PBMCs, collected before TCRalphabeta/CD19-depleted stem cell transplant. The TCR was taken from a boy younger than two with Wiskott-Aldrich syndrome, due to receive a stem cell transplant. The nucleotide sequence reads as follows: TGCGCCAGCAGCTTCGGCTCATCCTCCTACGAGCAGTACTTC. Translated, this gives CASSFGSSSYEQYF.